What follows describes a single T cell receptor (beta chain). Its antigen is not known. This sample was included in a study of cytomegalovirus exposure and HLA in healthy donors. Study-wide context: Falling in the Caucasian-associated ancestry cluster were about 80% of some 400 genotyped donors. Overall study findings and caveats: A later analysis, which compared TCR beta chains of equal frequency, found the HLA-associated ones more clonally expanded. Further analysis was carried out later, and it showed several of the most significant clusters appearing linked to common viral pathogens.

The PCR was carried out with 60 Vbeta primers and 13 Jbeta primers. The assay was immunoSEQ multiplex PCR, and TCRdb's table has in-frame clones only and misses some. Among around 150,000 clones listed, about 80% were seen once. V was clipped by 3 bases and J by 1 base, with 7 bases between them. There are 14 residues in the CDR3. The V gene's germline CDR1 is MDHEN and CDR2 SYDVKM. The TCR sequence derives from a woman between 45 and 65 years old in good health and CMV-seronegative. V and J are TRBV28 and TRBJ1-3; unclear D gene. Sequencing was carried out using PBMCs. CDR3 in amino acids: CASSFAGSGNTIYF. The CDR3 DNA reads as TGTGCCAGCAGTTTCGCGGGGTCTGGAAACACCATATATTTT.